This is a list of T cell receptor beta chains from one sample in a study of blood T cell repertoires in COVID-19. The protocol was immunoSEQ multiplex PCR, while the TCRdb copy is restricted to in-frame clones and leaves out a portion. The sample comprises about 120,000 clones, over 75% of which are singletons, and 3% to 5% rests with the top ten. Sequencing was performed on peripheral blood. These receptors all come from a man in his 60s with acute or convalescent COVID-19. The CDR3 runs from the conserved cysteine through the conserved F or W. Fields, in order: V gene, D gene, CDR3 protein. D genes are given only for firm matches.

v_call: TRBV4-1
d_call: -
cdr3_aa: CASSSSGGDLRGTGELFF

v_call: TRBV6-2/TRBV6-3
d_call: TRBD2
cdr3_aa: CASSYGTRSEQFF

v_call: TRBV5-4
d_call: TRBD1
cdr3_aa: CASSLKGARETQYF

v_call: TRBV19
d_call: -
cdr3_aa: CASSMEGRSTGAFF

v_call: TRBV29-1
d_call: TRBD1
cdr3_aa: CSVVDRGDQPQHF

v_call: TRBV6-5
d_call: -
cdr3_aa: CASNRGAQTEAFF

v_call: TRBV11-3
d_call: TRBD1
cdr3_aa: CASSPRGQGNTGELFF

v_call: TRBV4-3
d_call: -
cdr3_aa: CASSQDKGFGNTIYF

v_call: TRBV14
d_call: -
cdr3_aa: CASSRAGNTEAFF

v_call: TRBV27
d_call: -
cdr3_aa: CASSLQGPSNQPQHF

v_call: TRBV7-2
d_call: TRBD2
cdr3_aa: CASSETSGSDIQYF

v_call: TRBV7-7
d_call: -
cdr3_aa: CASSPVVGLNPTGELFF

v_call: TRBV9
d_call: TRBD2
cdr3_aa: CASSGDYPPYEQYF

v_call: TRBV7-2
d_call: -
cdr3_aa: CASSSRNEKLFF

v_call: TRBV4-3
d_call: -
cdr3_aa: CASSQEPRGEQFF

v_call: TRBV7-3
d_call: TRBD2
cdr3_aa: CASSFSSGSAYNEQFF

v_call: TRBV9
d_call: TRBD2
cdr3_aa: CASSAGALAGGEQFF

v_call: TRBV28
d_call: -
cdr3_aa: CASSLTRVSKETQYF

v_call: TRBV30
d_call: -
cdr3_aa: CAWRPTGLDVNTEAFF

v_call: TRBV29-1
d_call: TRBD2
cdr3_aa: CSVEDAWREGRNEQFF

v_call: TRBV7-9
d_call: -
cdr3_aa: CASSLSLNQPQHF

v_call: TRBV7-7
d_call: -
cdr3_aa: CASSLTENTEAFF

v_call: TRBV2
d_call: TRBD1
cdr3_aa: CASSETLTTGGLDTEAFF

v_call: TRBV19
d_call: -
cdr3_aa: CASGSWDGELFF

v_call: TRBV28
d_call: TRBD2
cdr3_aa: CASPPSGRPRWDEQFF

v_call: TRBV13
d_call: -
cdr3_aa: CASSFRGTSYEQYF

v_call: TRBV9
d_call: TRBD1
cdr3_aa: CASSAGTGRYTGELFF

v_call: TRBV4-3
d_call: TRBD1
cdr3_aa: CASSQEGGHYEQYF